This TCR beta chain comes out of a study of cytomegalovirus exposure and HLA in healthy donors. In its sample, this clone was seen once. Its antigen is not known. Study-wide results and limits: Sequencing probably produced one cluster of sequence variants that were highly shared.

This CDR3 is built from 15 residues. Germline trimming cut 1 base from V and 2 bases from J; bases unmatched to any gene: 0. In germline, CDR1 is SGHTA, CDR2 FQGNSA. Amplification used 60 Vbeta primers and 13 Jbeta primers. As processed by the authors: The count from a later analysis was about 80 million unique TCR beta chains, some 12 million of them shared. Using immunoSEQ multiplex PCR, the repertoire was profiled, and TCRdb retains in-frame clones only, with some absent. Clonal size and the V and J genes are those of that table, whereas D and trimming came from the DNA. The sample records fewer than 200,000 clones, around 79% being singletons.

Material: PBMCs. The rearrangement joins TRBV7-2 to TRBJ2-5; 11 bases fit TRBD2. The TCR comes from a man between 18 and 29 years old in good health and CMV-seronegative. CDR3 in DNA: TGTGCCAGCAGCTTAGGACTAGCGGGGCAAGAGACCCAGTACTTC. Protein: CASSLGLAGQETQYF.